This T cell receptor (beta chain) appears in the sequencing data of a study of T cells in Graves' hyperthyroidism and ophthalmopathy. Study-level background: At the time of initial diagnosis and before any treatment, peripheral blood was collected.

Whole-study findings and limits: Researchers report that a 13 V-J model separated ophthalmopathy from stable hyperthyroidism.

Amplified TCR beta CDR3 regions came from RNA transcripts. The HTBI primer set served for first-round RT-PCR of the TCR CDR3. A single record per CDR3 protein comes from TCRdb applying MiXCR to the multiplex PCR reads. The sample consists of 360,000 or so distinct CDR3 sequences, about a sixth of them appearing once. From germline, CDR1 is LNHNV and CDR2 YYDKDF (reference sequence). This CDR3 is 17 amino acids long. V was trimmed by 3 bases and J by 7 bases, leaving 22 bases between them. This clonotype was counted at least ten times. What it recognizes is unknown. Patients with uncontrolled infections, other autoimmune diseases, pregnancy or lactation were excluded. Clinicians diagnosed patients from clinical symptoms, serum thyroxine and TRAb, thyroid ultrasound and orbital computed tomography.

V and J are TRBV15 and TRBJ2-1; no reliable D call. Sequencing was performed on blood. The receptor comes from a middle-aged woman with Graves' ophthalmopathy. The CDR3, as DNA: TGTGCCACCAGCAGGAAAGACCCCCTCCAGTTTCATAATGAGCAGTTCTTC. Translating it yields CATSRKDPLQFHNEQFF.